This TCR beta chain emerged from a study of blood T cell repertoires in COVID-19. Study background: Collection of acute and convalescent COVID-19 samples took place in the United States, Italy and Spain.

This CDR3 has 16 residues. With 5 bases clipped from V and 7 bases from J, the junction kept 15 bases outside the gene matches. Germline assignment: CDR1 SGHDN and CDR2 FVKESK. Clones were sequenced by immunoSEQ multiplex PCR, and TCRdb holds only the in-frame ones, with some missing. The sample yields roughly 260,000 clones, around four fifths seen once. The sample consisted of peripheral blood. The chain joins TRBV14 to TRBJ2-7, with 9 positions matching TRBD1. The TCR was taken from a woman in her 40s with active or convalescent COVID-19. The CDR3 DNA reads TGTGCCAGCAGCGGGAGTAAGAGGACAGGGGTGCGTGAGCAGTACTTC. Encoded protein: CASSGSKRTGVREQYF.